This T cell receptor beta chain was found in a study of blood T cell repertoires in COVID-19 (dated by TCRdb to about 2020). Background on the whole study: The collaborator samples originated in the United States, Italy and Spain and spanned the acute and convalescent phases of COVID-19. The prospective study material was composed of cDNA or gDNA derived from T cells, B-cell-depleted T cells, or PBMCs. The dataset comprised deeply sampled blood TCRbeta repertoires from subjects exposed to, actively infected with, or recovered from COVID-19. The repertoires were released in a freely available public database intended as a resource for research on the immune response to SARS-CoV-2. Samples were obtained from the ongoing ImmuneRACE study (first 160 participants) and from over 1,000 subjects provided by 6 global collaborators. A de-identified subject ID, COVID-19 status, age in years and sex were almost always included in the sample metadata. Where available, HLA class I and class II types were obtained from metadata supplied by the sample provider rather than from assay-based typing. Broad study findings and their caveats: The quantity of clinical and demographic metadata differed by source and by participant and was supplied without curation.

This clone was detected only once. Its binding antigen is unknown. The input lacks base qualities; no much larger clone sits a single base away. TCRbeta CDR3 regions were amplified from genomic DNA using the immunoSEQ Assay, a bias-controlled multiplex PCR. The source study handled its data this way. The number of nucleated cells in each sample was estimated from the amplification of reference gene primers within the assay. Sequence reads were collapsed and filtered to measure the absolute abundance of every unique TCRbeta CDR3 rearrangement. For each sample, productive Simpson clonality was calculated as the square root of Simpson's diversity index across productive rearrangements. TCRdb took this table from immuneACCESS and kept in-frame rearrangements with V and J called. Such tables lack part of the clones; where checked against another copy, unresolved V genes explain under half of the gap, and the rest is unexplained. That table supplies the V and J calls and clone size; D and trimming were determined from the DNA. This sample has roughly 87,000 clones in its table, and about 82% of those were observed once. The ten largest account for roughly 25% of the sample.

The CDR3 measures 13 amino acids from cysteine to phenylalanine. Only the CDR3 DNA is retained, 39 bases long and in frame from the first base. Trimming removed 1 base from V and 6 bases from J; the gene matches leave 3 bases unexplained. The germline V gene yields SGHTA for CDR1 and FQGNSA for CDR2. Whole blood was collected in K2EDTA tubes by collaborating institutions according to the institutions' own protocols. Collaborator samples were shipped for TCRbeta analysis as frozen whole blood, isolated PBMCs, or DNA extracted from either sample type. The sample taken for sequencing was peripheral blood. The V and J segments used are TRBV7-2 and TRBJ2-7; 7 junctional bases match TRBD2. The TCR originated in a human donor in a cohort sampled during active COVID-19. Here is the DNA: TGTGCCAGCAGCTTAGGCGGCGGGGGCGAGCAGTACTTC. Its protein reads: CASSLGGGGEQYF.